Listed here are 12 T cell receptor beta chains from one sample, sequenced in a study of radiotherapy plus CTLA-4 blockade in lung cancer (dated by TCRdb to 2017 to 2018). Library prep was done by the immunoSEQ multiplex PCR assay. This is the immuneACCESS table as TCRdb keeps it, with only in-frame sequences that have V and J called. A part of the clones is gone; compared with another copy, unresolved V genes explain less than half, and the rest is unexplained. The sample data list about 80,000 clones, and approximately 86% of these were observed just once. The top ten constitute 2% to 2.5% of the sample. The sample in question was peripheral blood, obtained from a patient treated with radiotherapy plus ipilimumab. Every receptor here comes from a human donor with non-small cell lung cancer who had a partial response to radiotherapy plus ipilimumab.

The J gene is TRBJ1-6, the V gene TRBV6-6; D is undetermined. Trimming left V 2 bases short and J 13 bases short, with 12 bases between. The germline V gene encodes CDR1 MNHNY and CDR2 SVGAGI (reference sequence). This CDR3 region has 13 residues. CDR3 DNA: TGTGCCAGCAGTTACCTCCCGCTGGCCCCCCTCCACTTT. Residues: CASSYLPLAPLHF.

The genes are TRBV5-1 and TRBJ1-1, with 7 bases aligning to TRBD1. The germline V gene has CDR1 SGHRS and CDR2 YFSETQ. V lost 1 base and J lost 1; bases outside the gene matches: 10. The CDR3 has 17 amino acids. The DNA of the CDR3 is TGCGCCAGCAGCTTGTTAGAGCTCGGACAGGCGAACACTGAAGCTTTCTTT. It codes for CASSLLELGQANTEAFF.

This clone was observed once. The V call is TRBV7-9, the J call TRBJ2-2; D is unclear. Germline V gene lookup returns CDR1 SEHNR and CDR2 FQNEAQ (reference sequence). This CDR3 comprises 15 residues. Trimming removed 2 bases from V and 2 bases from J, with 9 bases in between. Here the CDR3 DNA reads TGTGCCAGCAGCTTAACACAGCTTAACACCGGGGAGCTGTTTTTT. Its protein is CASSLTQLNTGELFF.

CDR3 sequence (DNA): TGTGCCAGCCGGGGGGGGGTCTACGAGCAGTACTTC. It translates to CASRGGVYEQYF. V is TRBV25-1 and J is TRBJ2-7; TRBD2 agrees at 8 bases. Germline V gives CDR1 MGHDK, CDR2 SYGVNS. J lost 3 bases, V lost 8 bases, and 3 bases had no gene match. The CDR3 covers 12 residues.

The CDR3 spells CASSARRGPDTQYF. The CDR3 DNA follows: TGTGCCAGCAGCGCAAGGAGGGGCCCAGATACGCAGTATTTT. This rearrangement joins TRBV7-2 to TRBJ2-3; possible D gene TRBD2, 6 bases. Trimming pared 5 bases from V and 4 bases from J, leaving 13 bases between. Germline values: CDR1 SGHTA, CDR2 FQGNSA. This CDR3 has 14 amino acids. The variable domain in full, with the rest retrieved from reference TRBV7-2 and TRBJ2-3, is GAGVSQSPSNKVTEKGKDVELRCDPISGHTALYWYRQSLGQGLEFLIYFQGNSAPDKSGLPSDRFSAERTGGSVSTLTIQRTQQEDSAVYLCASSARRGPDTQYFGPGTRLTVL.

The V gene is TRBV5-1, the J gene TRBJ2-7; D is unresolved. The CDR3 is made up of 11 amino acids. Germline V gene data show CDR1 as SGHRS and CDR2 as YFSETQ. Trimming took off 2 bases at V and 5 bases at J, with 5 bases between the two ends. The CDR3 protein is CASSFQNEQYF. CDR3 nucleotides: TGCGCCAGCAGCTTCCAGAACGAGCAGTACTTC.

About this clone: Germline is not matched at one junction end, which may reflect a read error. The chain carries TRBV7-3 and TRBJ2-6; tentatively, D is TRBD1 (5 bases). The V gene's germline CDR1 is SGHTA and CDR2 FQGTGA. This CDR3 spans 15 amino acids. The CDR3 DNA reads as TGTGCCAGCAGCCAGGAGTTCTCTGGGGCCAACGTCCTGGCTTTC. It is translated as CASSQEFSGANVLAF.

A word on this clone: An end of the junction differs from the germline gene, which may be a read error. The V and J genes are TRBV5-1 and TRBJ2-5; D possibly corresponds to TRBD2 (5 bases). Germline assignment: CDR1 SGHRS and CDR2 YFSETQ. This CDR3 is built from 11 residues. The CDR3 DNA is TGCGCCAGCAGCTTGGCGGGAAGCGTTGACTTC. Translating gives CASSLAGSVDF.

V and J are TRBV6-1 and TRBJ1-2; a weak D match, TRBD1 (5 bases). The CDR3 is 13 residues long. V dropped 5 bases and J dropped 3 bases, with 10 bases sitting between them. Germline values: CDR1 MNHNS, CDR2 SASEGT. CDR3 region: CASSWGVDYGYTF. The CDR3 coding sequence is TGTGCCAGCAGTTGGGGGGTAGACTATGGCTACACCTTC.

V gene TRBV10-3 combines with J gene TRBJ2-2, with 14 bases fitting TRBD2. Germline V gene sequence: CDR1 ENHRY, CDR2 SYGVKD. The CDR3 has 18 amino acids. The junction had 6 bases not matched to a gene; V was cut back by 2 bases and J by 4 bases. This CDR3 is CAISEGLAGGRFTGELFF. The CDR3 region has the DNA TGTGCCATCAGTGAGGGACTAGCGGGAGGACGTTTCACCGGGGAGCTGTTTTTT.

A single count supports this clone. The CDR3 DNA sequence: TGCGCCAGCAGCCAAGAGACAACGAACACCGGGGAGCTGTTTTTT. Amino acids: CASSQETTNTGELFF. The rearrangement links TRBV4-1 to TRBJ2-2; no firm D call. CDR1 is MGHRA and CDR2 is YSYEKL in the germline V gene. Trimming removed 0 bases at V and 0 bases at J, with 5 bases between. The CDR3 has 15 residues.

This clone was seen a single time. This chain connects TRBV4-2 to TRBJ2-7, with 13 bases aligning to TRBD2. The CDR3 extends over 15 amino acids. V lost 1 base to trimming and J lost 5 bases; unmatched junction nucleotides: 2. CDR1 is LGHNA, CDR2 YNFKEQ, per germline. The CDR3 bases are TGTGCCAGCAGCCAAGCGGGGACTAGCGGGAACGAGCAGTACTTC. Translation gives CASSQAGTSGNEQYF.